This entry features one T cell receptor (beta chain) sequence. The antigen remains undetermined. The CDR3 covers 18 residues. Germline CDR1 is MGHRA and CDR2 is YSYEKL. Trimming pared 8 bases from V and 2 bases from J, leaving 27 bases between. This sample was taken from a study of shared clonotypes between healthy human individuals. Study-level information: Three CD4 naive, three CD4 memory, two CD8 naive and one CD8 memory plate were used per donor.

The donors were adults (healthy and HIV-negative) with no recent acute infections or vaccinations. CD4+ cell separation produced CD45RA+ naive and CD45RA-negative memory subsets. Study-level points and caveats: Sequencing of the sorted subsets was shown by rarefaction to be incomplete despite large depth.

Here immunoSEQ multiplex PCR was the method, and the copy in TCRdb shows in-frame clones only, minus some. This sample has about 2.3 million clones, with roughly 92% found just once. Sequenced: naive CD4+ T cells from PBMCs. The subset denotes: CD45RA+ positively selected. This sequence was found in a man between 18 and 29 years old in good health. Some clones in this sample may be carry-over from other donors' samples. The chain combines TRBV4-1 with TRBJ1-1, with a possible D match to TRBD1 (6 bases). The CDR3 region is CASGNKGGQGPTNTEAFF. As DNA, the CDR3 is TGCGCCAGCGGTAACAAGGGGGGGCAGGGCCCAACAAACACTGAAGCTTTCTTT.